This is a list of T cell receptor beta chains from one sample in a study of blood T cell repertoires in COVID-19. TCRdb keeps only in-frame clones here, not all; method: immunoSEQ multiplex PCR. Here the sample spans about 250,000 clones, 86% being singletons. Sequenced: PBMCs or T cells enriched from blood (not recorded which). The receptor source for this set is a man aged 35-49 years who had recovered from COVID-19. CDR3s include the opening cysteine and the closing phenylalanine or tryptophan. A D gene is named only where the DNA matches it firmly. Not every row has a clone size; where given, it reads once, few, many or a size class.

cdr3_aa,cdr3_nt,j_call,clone_size,d_call,v_call
CSVRLGQGGYGYTF,TGCAGCGTTCGCCTCGGACAGGGCGGCTATGGCTACACCTTC,TRBJ1-2,NA,TRBD1,TRBV29-1
CASTETGGGGQPQHF,TGTGCCAGCACCGAGACAGGGGGCGGTGGTCAGCCCCAGCATTTT,TRBJ1-5,NA,TRBD1,TRBV2
CASSQDSQAGGYTF,TGTGCCAGCAGCCAAGACAGCCAGGCAGGGGGCTACACCTTC,TRBJ1-2,NA,NA,TRBV3-1/TRBV3-2
CASSLVPGGGYTF,TGTGCCAGCAGCTTGGTTCCGGGAGGCGGCTACACCTTC,TRBJ1-2,NA,NA,TRBV5-6
CASSPTLEPNTGELFF,TGTGCCAGCAGCCCCACTCTCGAGCCGAACACCGGGGAGCTGTTTTTT,TRBJ2-2,NA,NA,TRBV7-9
CASSPGQPLVTIYF,TGTGCCAGCAGCCCGGGACAGCCGTTAGTCACCATATATTTT,TRBJ1-3,NA,TRBD1,TRBV7-9
CASSLQGPGVDEQYF,TGTGCCAGCAGCTTACAGGGTCCCGGGGTGGACGAGCAGTACTTC,TRBJ2-7,NA,NA,TRBV5-6
CASSPTGTRGFF,TGTGCCAGCAGTCCTACAGGGACGAGAGGGTTCTTC,TRBJ2-1,NA,NA,TRBV27
CASSLGRGPYEQYF,TGTGCCAGCAGTTTGGGTAGGGGGCCCTACGAGCAGTACTTC,TRBJ2-7,once,TRBD1,TRBV27
CASSFPAAGPNTGELFF,TGTGCCAGCAGCTTCCCCGCCGCGGGTCCGAACACCGGGGAGCTGTTTTTT,TRBJ2-2,NA,NA,TRBV5-4
CASSLARADTQYF,TGTGCCAGCAGCTTGGCCAGGGCCGATACGCAGTATTTT,TRBJ2-3,NA,NA,TRBV5-4
CASSLRQQGLANTGELFF,TGTGCCAGCAGTTTACGGCAACAGGGACTAGCGAACACCGGGGAGCTGTTTTTT,TRBJ2-2,NA,TRBD2,TRBV27
CASSLQPGLAAYNEQFF,TGTGCCAGCAGCCTTCAACCGGGACTAGCGGCGTACAATGAGCAGTTCTTC,TRBJ2-1,NA,TRBD2,TRBV7-2